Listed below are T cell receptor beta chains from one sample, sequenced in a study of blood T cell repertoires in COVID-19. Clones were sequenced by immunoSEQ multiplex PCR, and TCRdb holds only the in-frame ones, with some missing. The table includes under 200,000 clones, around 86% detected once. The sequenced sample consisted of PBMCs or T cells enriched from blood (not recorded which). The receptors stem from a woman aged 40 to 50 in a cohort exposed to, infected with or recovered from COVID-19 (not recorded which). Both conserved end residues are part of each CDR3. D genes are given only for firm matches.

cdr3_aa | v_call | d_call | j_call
CATSRDRSLVGYTF | TRBV15 | . | TRBJ1-2
CASSPGTGGDQPQHF | TRBV7-8 | TRBD1 | TRBJ1-5
CASTWGGGQRTGELFF | TRBV28 | TRBD2 | TRBJ2-2
CASSHGQGGQPQHF | TRBV6-2/TRBV6-3 | TRBD1 | TRBJ1-5
CASSKQGAGANVLTF | TRBV27 | TRBD1 | TRBJ2-6
CARSGGGRVAYNEQFF | TRBV9 | TRBD2 | TRBJ2-1
CASSYSLGGGYGYTF | TRBV6-5 | . | TRBJ1-2
CSVQDRVKKIF | TRBV29-1 | TRBD1 | TRBJ1-6
CASSGRNEQFF | TRBV2 | . | TRBJ2-1
CASTLGGIRYGYTF | TRBV19 | . | TRBJ1-2
CASSTGTYEQYF | TRBV10-2 | . | TRBJ2-7
CASSVGEVSEKLFF | TRBV9 | . | TRBJ1-4
CASSLGGGPTYEQYF | TRBV7-2 | . | TRBJ2-7
CASSSHRVPNTEAFF | TRBV7-9 | . | TRBJ1-1
CSARDRTLEQYF | TRBV29-1 | . | TRBJ2-7
CASSLRQGQGNTIYF | TRBV7-9 | . | TRBJ1-3
CASSGLADSTDTQYF | TRBV6-4 | TRBD2 | TRBJ2-3
CASSYSAAGANVLTF | TRBV6-6 | . | TRBJ2-6
CASSYSLETVYEQYF | TRBV6-5 | . | TRBJ2-7
CASRTGDHSPHKKDTEAFF | TRBV21-1 | . | TRBJ1-1
CASSLRTGRDYEQYF | TRBV19 | TRBD1 | TRBJ2-7
CASSYDRGWTDTQYF | TRBV11-2 | TRBD1 | TRBJ2-3
CASSPSRDSPEAFF | TRBV7-9 | . | TRBJ1-1
CASALTLIVGEQFF | TRBV19 | . | TRBJ2-1
CASSYDRFGVHNQPQHF | TRBV6-4 | . | TRBJ1-5
CASSLDRYQETQYF | TRBV5-6 | . | TRBJ2-5
CASSEGRRGSTDTQYF | TRBV2 | TRBD1 | TRBJ2-3
CASSLEQGAYEQYF | TRBV5-5 | TRBD1 | TRBJ2-7
CASGNREPNEKLFF | TRBV5-8 | . | TRBJ1-4
CASSLGQGIVETQYF | TRBV5-6 | TRBD1 | TRBJ2-5
CASSFQGNIQYF | TRBV11-2 | . | TRBJ2-4
CAAKDSTSTDTQYF | TRBV7-9 | . | TRBJ2-3
CASSRGENTEAFF | TRBV4-2 | . | TRBJ1-1
CASSPIRVAGALQETQYF | TRBV19 | . | TRBJ2-5
CASSQPGLRGTEAFF | TRBV4-1 | . | TRBJ1-1
CASSGTWGETQYF | TRBV10-2 | . | TRBJ2-5
CASSLTGTSGYNEQFF | TRBV7-6 | TRBD2 | TRBJ2-1